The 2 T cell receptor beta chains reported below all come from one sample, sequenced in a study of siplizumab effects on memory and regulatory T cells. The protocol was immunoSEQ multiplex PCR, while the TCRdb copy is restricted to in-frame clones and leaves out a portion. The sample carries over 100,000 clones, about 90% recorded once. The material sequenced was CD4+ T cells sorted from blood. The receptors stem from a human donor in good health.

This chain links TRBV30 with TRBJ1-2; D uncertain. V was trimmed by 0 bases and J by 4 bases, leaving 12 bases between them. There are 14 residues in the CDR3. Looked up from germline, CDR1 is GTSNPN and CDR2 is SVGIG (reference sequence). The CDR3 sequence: CAWSVRPDSYGYTF. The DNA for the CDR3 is TGTGCCTGGAGTGTACGCCCGGACTCCTATGGCTACACCTTC.

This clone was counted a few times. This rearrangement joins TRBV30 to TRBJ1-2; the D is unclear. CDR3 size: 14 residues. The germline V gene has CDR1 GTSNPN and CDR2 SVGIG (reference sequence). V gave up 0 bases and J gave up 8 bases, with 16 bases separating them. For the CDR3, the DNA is TGTGCCTGGAGTGTTCTGCCGGCGGCGGGCGGCTACACCTTC. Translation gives CAWSVLPAAGGYTF. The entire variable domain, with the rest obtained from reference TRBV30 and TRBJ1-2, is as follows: SQTIHQWPATLVQPVGSPLSLECTVEGTSNPNLYWYRQAAGRGLQLLFYSVGIGQISSEVPQNLSASRPQDRQFILSSKKLLLSDSGFYLCAWSVLPAAGGYTFGSGTRLTVV.